This T cell receptor beta chain is from a study of cytomegalovirus exposure and HLA in healthy donors. Study results and caveats: In an earlier analysis, productive rearrangement rates for most beta V segments clustered near 87% or 30%.

About this clone itself: What it binds is not known.

Everyone who donated was a healthy bone marrow donor. Donors sampled were nominally healthy, though unrecorded immune exposures were likely. Germline-derived CDR1 and CDR2 are MNHNS and SASEGT. J lost 3 bases, V lost 3 bases, and 0 bases had no gene match. The CDR3 consists of 13 residues. It was with 60 Vbeta and 13 Jbeta primers that the PCR ran. Repertoires were generated with immunoSEQ multiplex PCR, while TCRdb's copy carries only in-frame clones and drops some. The sample lists about 120,000 clones, around 66% occurring once. The sample comprised PBMCs. The TCR originated in a woman aged 40 to 50 in good health and CMV-seropositive. The chain couples TRBV6-1 to TRBJ1-1; the match to TRBD1 covers 8 bases. CDR3 residues: CASSETGDTEAFF. CDR3 coding DNA: TGTGCCAGCAGTGAGACAGGGGACACTGAAGCTTTCTTT.